This TCR beta chain was obtained from a study of cytomegalovirus exposure and HLA in healthy donors (TCRdb year 2017). Regarding the complete study: According to a later analysis, one platform produced both the roughly 130 validation repertoires and the 700 or so repertoires of the first cohort. The study aimed to test whether signatures of past pathogen exposure could be identified by cataloging public T cell receptors. In addition to the first cohort of roughly 700 subjects, a separate validation cohort of under 150 different subjects was used. To predict cytomegalovirus infection status, the study brought together high-throughput TCR immunosequencing, statistical association of individual TCRs with disease status, and machine learning.

The full study reports these points: Three of the identified cytomegalovirus-associated TCR beta chains were confirmed in vitro to be specific for cytomegalovirus antigens. According to the authors, the approach could potentially be generalized to other disease states and immunological phenotypes. Of the cluster scores, roughly 95% were above 0 in a later analysis, which found that TCRs clustered in the first cohort also tended to co-occur in the 120 or so validation repertoires. Across donors, most TCR sequences were observed very rarely, whereas some public TCRs were present in many individuals. The classifier was reported to diagnose cytomegalovirus status with high specificity and sensitivity in both the original cohort and the validation cohort. The study gave a list of 150 to 200 TCR beta chains associated with cytomegalovirus. The validation cohort had no HLA typing available for a later analysis, so co-occurrence within that cohort was assessed over all 120 or so repertoires.

The CDR3, cysteine through phenylalanine, is 13 amino acids long. Here the CDR3 DNA is all that survives: 39 bases in frame from base 1. The germline V gene sets CDR1 to SGHRS and CDR2 to YFSETQ. V lost 4 bases and J lost 4 bases; the stretch between them is 9 bases long. The library relied on the immunoSEQ multiplex PCR assay. Concerning the study's data processing: A statistical classification framework was developed to diagnose cytomegalovirus status using the catalog of TCR beta chain sequences. The source is immuneACCESS, and TCRdb retained only in-frame sequences with V and J called. Part of the clones is not carried over; for the studies checked, unresolved V genes explain less than half of this, and the remainder is unexplained. V and J calls and clone size are copied from that table; D and trimming were computed from the DNA. The sample table contains around 140,000 clones; only one count was recorded for 89% of them. Jointly, the top ten make up around 1.3% of the sample.

The donors were included in the validation cohort of approximately 120 subjects, a group kept apart from the roughly 700-subject first cohort. On this clone: What antigen it recognizes has not been identified. No much larger clone exists at a distance of one base, and base qualities are not known.

The TCR was taken from a woman younger than 30 in good health and CMV-seronegative. The chain joins TRBV5-1 to TRBJ1-5; TRBD1 is possibly the D segment (5 matching bases). Sequences were obtained from PBMCs. The bases read TGCGCCAGCAGCCCTCGGGGGAATCAGCCCCAGCATTTT. It is translated as CASSPRGNQPQHF.